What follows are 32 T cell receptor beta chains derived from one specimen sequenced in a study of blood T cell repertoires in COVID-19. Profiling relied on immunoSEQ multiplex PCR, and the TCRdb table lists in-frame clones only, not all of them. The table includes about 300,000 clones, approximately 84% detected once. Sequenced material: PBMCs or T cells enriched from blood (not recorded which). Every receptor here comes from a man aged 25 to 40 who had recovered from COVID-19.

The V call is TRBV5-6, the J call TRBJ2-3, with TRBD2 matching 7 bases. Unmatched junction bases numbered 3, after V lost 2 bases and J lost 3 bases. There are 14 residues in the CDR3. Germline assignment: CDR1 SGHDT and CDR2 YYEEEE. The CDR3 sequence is CASSFGEGTDTQYF. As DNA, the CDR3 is TGTGCCAGCAGCTTCGGGGAGGGGACAGATACGCAGTATTTT.

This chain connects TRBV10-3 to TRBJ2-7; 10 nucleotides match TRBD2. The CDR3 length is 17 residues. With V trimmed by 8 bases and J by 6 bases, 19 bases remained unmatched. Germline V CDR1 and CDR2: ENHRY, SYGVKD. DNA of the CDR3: TGTGCCATCGGTCACGGGACAGCCATGGGACTAGCGTCCGAGCAGTACTTC. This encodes CAIGHGTAMGLASEQYF.

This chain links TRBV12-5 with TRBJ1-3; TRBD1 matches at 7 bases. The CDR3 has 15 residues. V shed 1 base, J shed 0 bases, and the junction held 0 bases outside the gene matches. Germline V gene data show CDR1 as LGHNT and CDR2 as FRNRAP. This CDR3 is CASGLGTGSGNTIYF. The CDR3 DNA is TGTGCTAGTGGTTTGGGGACAGGCTCTGGAAACACCATATATTTT. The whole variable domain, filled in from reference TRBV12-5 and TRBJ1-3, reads DARVTQTPRHKVTEMGQEVTMRCQPILGHNTVFWYRQTMMQGLELLAYFRNRAPLDDSGMPKDRFSAEMPDATLATLKIQPSEPRDSAVYFCASGLGTGSGNTIYFGEGSWLTVV.

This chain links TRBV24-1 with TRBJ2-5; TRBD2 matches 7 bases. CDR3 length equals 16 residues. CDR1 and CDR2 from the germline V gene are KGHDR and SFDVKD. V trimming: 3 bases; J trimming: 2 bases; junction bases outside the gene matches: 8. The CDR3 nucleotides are TGTGCCACCAGTGATCCAGGAGAAGCGGGACAAGAGACCCAGTACTTC. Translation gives CATSDPGEAGQETQYF.

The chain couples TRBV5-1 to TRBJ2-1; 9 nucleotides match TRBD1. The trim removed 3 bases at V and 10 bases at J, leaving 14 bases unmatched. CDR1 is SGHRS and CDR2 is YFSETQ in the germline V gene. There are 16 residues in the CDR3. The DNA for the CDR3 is TGCGCCAGCAGCTCGACACCGGGACAGGGCTTTTCGGAGCAGTTCTTC. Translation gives CASSSTPGQGFSEQFF.

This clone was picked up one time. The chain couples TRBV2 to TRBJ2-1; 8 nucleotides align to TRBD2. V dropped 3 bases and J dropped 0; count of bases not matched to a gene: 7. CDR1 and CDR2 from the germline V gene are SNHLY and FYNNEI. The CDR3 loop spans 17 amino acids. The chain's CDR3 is CASSEGGRPPSYNEQFF. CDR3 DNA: TGTGCCAGCAGTGAGGGCGGGAGGCCTCCCTCCTACAATGAGCAGTTCTTC.

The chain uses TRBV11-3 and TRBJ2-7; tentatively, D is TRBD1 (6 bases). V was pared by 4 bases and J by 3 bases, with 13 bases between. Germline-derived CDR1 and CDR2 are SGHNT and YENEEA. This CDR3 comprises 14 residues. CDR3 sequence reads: CASSSRVRGYEQYF. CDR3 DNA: TGTGCCAGCAGCTCTAGGGTCAGGGGCTACGAGCAGTACTTC. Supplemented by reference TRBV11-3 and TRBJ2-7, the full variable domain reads EAGVVQSPRYKIIEKKQPVAFWCNPISGHNTLYWYLQNLGQGPELLIRYENEEAVDDSQLPKDRFSAERLKGVDSTLKIQPAELGDSAVYLCASSSRVRGYEQYFGPGTRLTVT.

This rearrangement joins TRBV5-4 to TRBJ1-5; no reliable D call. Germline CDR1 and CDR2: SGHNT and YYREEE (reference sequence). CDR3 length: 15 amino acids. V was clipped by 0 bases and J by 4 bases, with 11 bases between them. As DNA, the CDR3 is TGTGCCAGCAGCTTGGCCCAGCGAATTAATCAGCCCCAGCATTTT. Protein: CASSLAQRINQPQHF. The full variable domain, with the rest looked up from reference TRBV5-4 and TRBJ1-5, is ETGVTQSPTHLIKTRGQQVTLRCSSQSGHNTVSWYQQALGQGPQFIFQYYREEENGRGNFPPRFSGLQFPNYSSELNVNALELDDSALYLCASSLAQRINQPQHFGDGTRLSIL.

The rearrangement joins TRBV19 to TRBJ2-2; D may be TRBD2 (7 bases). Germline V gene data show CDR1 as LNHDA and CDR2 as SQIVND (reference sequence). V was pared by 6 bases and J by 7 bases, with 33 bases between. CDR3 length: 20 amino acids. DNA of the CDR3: TGTGCCAGTAGAGCCCCCAAAAGGTTCGGGGGGCCCTTTCGGGGCGGGGAGCTGTTTTTT. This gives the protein CASRAPKRFGGPFRGGELFF.

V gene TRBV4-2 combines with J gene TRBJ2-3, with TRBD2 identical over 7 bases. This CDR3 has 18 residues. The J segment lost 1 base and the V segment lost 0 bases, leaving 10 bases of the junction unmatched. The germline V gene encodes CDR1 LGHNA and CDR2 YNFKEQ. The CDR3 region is CASSQDPSGREGTDTQYF. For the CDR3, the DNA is TGTGCCAGCAGCCAAGACCCGTCGGGGAGGGAGGGCACAGATACGCAGTATTTT.

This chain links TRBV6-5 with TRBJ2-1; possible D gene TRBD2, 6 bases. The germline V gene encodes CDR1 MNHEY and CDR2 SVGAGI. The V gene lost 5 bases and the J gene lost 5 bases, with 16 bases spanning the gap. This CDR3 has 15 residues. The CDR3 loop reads CASSPLAIRDNEQFF. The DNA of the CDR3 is TGTGCCAGCAGTCCCCTAGCGATTAGGGACAATGAGCAGTTCTTC.

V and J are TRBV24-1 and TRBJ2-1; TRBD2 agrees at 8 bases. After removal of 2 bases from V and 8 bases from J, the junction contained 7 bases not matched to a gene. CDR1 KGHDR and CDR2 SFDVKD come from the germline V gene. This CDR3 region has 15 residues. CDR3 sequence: CATSDSGTSNDEQFF. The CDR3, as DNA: TGTGCCACCAGTGATTCCGGGACTAGTAACGATGAGCAGTTCTTC.

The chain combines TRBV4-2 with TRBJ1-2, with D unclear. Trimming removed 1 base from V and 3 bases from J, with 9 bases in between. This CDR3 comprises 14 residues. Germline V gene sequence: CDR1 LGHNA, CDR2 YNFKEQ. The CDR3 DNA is TGTGCCAGCAGCCAAGTTACCGGGGACTATGGCTACACCTTC. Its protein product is CASSQVTGDYGYTF.

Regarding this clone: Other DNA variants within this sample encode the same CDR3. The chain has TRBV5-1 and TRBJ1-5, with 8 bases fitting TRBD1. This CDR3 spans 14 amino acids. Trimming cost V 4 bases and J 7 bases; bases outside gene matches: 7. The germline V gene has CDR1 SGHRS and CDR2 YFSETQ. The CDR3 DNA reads TGCGCCAGCAGCCTCCAGGGGGCAGGACAGCCCCAGCATTTT. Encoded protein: CASSLQGAGQPQHF.

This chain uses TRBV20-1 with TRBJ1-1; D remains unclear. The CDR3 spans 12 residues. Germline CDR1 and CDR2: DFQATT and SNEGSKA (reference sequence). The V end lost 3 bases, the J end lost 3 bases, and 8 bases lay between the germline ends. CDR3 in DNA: TGCAGTGCTAGTCTAGTGGACACTGAAGCTTTCTTT. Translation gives CSASLVDTEAFF.

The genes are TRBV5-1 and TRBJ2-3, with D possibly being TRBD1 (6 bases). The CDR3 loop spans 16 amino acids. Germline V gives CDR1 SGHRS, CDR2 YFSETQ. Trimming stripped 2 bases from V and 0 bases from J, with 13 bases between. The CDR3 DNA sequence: TGCGCCAGCAGCTTATTAGGGGGACCTAGCACAGATACGCAGTATTTT. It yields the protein CASSLLGGPSTDTQYF. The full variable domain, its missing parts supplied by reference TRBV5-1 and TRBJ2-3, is KAGVTQTPRYLIKTRGQQVTLSCSPISGHRSVSWYQQTPGQGLQFLFEYFSETQRNKGNFPGRFSGRQFSNSRSEMNVSTLELGDSALYLCASSLLGGPSTDTQYFGPGTRLTVL.

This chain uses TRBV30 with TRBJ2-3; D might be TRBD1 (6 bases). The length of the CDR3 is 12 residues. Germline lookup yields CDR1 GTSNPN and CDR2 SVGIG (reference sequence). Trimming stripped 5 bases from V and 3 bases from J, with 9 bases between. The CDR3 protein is CAWDRNTDTQYF. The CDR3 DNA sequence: TGTGCCTGGGACAGGAATACAGATACGCAGTATTTT.

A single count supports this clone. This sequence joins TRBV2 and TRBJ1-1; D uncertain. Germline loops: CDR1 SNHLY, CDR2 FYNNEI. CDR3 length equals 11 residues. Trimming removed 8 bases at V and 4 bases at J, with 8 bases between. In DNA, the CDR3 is TGTGCCAGCTTAACGAGCACTGAAGCTTTCTTT. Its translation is CASLTSTEAFF.

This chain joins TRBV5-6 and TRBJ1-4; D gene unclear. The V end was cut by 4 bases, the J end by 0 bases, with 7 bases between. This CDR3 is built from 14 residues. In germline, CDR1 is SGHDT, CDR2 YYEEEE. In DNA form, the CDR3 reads TGTGCCAGCAGCCCGCGAGCAACTAATGAAAAACTGTTTTTT. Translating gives CASSPRATNEKLFF.

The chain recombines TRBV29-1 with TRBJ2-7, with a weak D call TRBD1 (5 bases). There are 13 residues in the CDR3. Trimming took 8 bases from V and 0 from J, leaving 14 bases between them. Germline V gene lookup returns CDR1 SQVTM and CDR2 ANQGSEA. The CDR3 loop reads CSIRVPRSYEQYF. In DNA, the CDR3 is TGCAGCATCAGGGTCCCCCGCTCCTACGAGCAGTACTTC.

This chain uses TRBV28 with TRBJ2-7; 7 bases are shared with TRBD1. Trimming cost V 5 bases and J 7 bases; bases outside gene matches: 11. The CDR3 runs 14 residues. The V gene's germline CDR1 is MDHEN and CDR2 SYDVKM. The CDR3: CASSGPRDSKEQYF. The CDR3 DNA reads TGTGCCAGCAGTGGCCCAAGGGACAGCAAGGAGCAGTACTTC.

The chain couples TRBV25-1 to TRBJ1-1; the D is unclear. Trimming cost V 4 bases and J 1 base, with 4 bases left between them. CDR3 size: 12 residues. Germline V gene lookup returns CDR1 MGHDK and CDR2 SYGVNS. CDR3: CASSVRNTEAFF. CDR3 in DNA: TGTGCCAGCAGTGTCCGGAACACTGAAGCTTTCTTT.

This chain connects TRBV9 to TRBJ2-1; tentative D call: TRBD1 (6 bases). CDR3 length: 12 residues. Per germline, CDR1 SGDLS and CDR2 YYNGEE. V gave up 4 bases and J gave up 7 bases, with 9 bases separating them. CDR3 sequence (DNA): TGTGCCAGCAGCTTCCAGGGGAATGAGCAGTTCTTC. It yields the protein CASSFQGNEQFF.

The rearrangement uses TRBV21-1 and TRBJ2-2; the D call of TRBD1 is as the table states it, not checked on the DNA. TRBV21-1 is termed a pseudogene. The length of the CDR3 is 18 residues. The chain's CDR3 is CASSKAQGQGQNTGELFF. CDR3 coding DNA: TGTGCCAGCAGCAAAGCGCAGGGACAGGGCCAGAACACCGGGGAGCTGTTTTTT.

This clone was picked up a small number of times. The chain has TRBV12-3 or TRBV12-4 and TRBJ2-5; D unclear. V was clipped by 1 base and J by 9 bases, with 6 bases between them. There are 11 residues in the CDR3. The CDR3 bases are TGTGCCAGCAGTTTAGGAGGTCCCCAGTACTTC. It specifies CASSLGGPQYF.

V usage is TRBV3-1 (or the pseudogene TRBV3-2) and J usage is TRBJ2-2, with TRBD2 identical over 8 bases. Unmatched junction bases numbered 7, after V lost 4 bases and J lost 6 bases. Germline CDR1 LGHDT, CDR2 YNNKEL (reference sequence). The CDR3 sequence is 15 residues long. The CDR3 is CASSLAGGAAGELFF. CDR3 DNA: TGTGCCAGCAGCCTCGCCGGGGGGGCCGCCGGGGAGCTGTTTTTT.

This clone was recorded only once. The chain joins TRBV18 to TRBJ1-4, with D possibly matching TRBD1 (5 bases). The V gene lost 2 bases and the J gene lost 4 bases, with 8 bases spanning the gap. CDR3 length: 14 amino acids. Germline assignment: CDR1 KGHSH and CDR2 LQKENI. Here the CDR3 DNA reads TGTGCCAGCTCACCAGCAGGGATTAATGAAAAACTGTTTTTT. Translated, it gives CASSPAGINEKLFF.

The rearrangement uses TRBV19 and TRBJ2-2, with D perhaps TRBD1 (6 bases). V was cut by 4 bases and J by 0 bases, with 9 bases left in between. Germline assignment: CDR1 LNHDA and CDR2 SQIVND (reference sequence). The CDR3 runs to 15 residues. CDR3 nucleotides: TGTGCCAGTAGTACGGGACAACCGAACACCGGGGAGCTGTTTTTT. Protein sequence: CASSTGQPNTGELFF.

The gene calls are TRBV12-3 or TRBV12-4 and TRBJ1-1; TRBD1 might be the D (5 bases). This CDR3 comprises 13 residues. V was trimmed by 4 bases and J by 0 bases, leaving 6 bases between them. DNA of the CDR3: TGTGCCAGCAGTTCACAGGTGAACACTGAAGCTTTCTTT. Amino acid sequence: CASSSQVNTEAFF.

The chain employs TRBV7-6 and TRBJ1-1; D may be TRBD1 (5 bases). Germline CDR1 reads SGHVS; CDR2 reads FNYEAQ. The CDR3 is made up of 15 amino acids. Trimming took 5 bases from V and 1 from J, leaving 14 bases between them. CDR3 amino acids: CASSTSRGRNTEAFF. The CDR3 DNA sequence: TGTGCCAGCAGCACCTCCCGGGGGAGGAACACTGAAGCTTTCTTT. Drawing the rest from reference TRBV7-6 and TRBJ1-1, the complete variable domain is GAGVSQSPRYKVTKRGQDVALRCDPISGHVSLYWYRQALGQGPEFLTYFNYEAQQDKSGLPNDRFSAERPEGSISTLTIQRTEQRDSAMYRCASSTSRGRNTEAFFGQGTRLTVV.

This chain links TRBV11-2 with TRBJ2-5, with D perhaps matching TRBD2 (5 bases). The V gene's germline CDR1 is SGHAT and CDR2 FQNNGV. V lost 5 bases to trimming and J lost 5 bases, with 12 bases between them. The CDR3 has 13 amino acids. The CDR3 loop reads CASSPGYLETQYF. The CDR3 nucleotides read TGTGCCAGCAGCCCGGGGTACCTTGAGACCCAGTACTTC.

DNA for the CDR3: TGTGCCAGCAGGATCAGGGGCACCGGGGAGCTGTTTTTT. Its translation: CASRIRGTGELFF. The rearrangement uses TRBV13 and TRBJ2-2; the D gene is possibly TRBD1 (6 bases). Germline lookup yields CDR1 PRHDT and CDR2 FYEKMQ (reference sequence). This CDR3 comprises 13 residues. The germline V and J ends were trimmed by 6 bases and 4 bases, with 9 bases remaining between them.